Listed below are T cell receptor beta chains from one sample, sequenced in a study of blood T cells in healthy people across ages. TCRdb reprocessed the 5' RACE reads with MiXCR, giving one entry per CDR3 protein. This sample has 1.5 million to 2 million distinct CDR3 sequences; around 48% occur once, and the top ten carry around 2.1%. Sequencing input: blood. Receptors originate from a woman in her forties in good health. Both conserved end residues are part of each CDR3. The D gene is left open where the match is weak. Clone size is stated in some rows and not others, as once, few, many or a class when expanded.

TRBJ1-5	few	TRBV6-6	NA	CASRKGDQPQHF	TGTGCCAGCAGGAAGGGAGATCAGCCCCAGCATTTT
TRBJ2-5	few	TRBV20-1	NA	CSARGRIHQETQYF	TGCAGTGCTAGAGGGCGGATCCACCAAGAGACCCAGTACTTC
TRBJ1-1	NA	TRBV20-1	NA	CSASGHMNTEAFF	TGCAGTGCTAGCGGGCATATGAACACTGAAGCTTTCTTT
TRBJ2-4	NA	TRBV28	TRBD1	CASRFRDRGYGYQYF	TGTGCCAGCAGGTTCCGGGACAGAGGGTATGGGTATCAGTACTTC
TRBJ2-1	NA	TRBV6-2/TRBV6-3	TRBD1	CASRRWSGQDNEQFF	TGTGCCAGCAGACGATGGAGTGGACAGGACAATGAGCAGTTCTTC
TRBJ2-7	few	TRBV7-2	NA	CASSSTAFNEQYF	TGTGCCAGCAGCTCCACAGCGTTCAACGAGCAGTACTTC
TRBJ2-7	NA	TRBV20-1	TRBD1	CSAKSGTAGLEQYF	TGCAGTGCTAAATCCGGGACAGCCGGTTTGGAGCAGTACTTC
TRBJ1-2	few	TRBV29-1	TRBD1	CSAPHPGQSASYGYTF	TGCAGCGCGCCTCACCCGGGACAGTCAGCCTCCTATGGCTACACCTTC
TRBJ2-5	NA	TRBV28	NA	CASRGGGVGETQYF	TGTGCCAGCAGGGGGGGCGGGGTTGGAGAGACCCAGTACTTC
TRBJ2-3	few	TRBV20-1	NA	CSARDLVGTPGLGTQYF	TGCAGTGCTAGAGATCTTGTCGGGACACCAGGGCTCGGTACGCAGTATTTT
TRBJ2-3	NA	TRBV4-3	TRBD2	CASSQESRAGGTTDTQYF	TGCGCCAGCAGCCAAGAAAGTCGAGCGGGGGGGACCACAGATACGCAGTATTTT
TRBJ2-6	NA	TRBV5-1	TRBD1	CASSSIRDSSLAAGANVLTF	TGCGCCAGCAGCTCAATCCGGGACAGCTCCCTCGCGGCTGGGGCCAACGTCCTGACTTTC
TRBJ2-5	NA	TRBV20-1	NA	CSASHTETQYF	TGCAGTGCTAGCCACACAGAGACCCAGTACTTC
TRBJ2-1	few	TRBV27	NA	CASSQIGNEQFF	TGTGCCAGCAGTCAAATAGGCAATGAGCAGTTCTTC
TRBJ2-3	NA	TRBV7-2	TRBD2	CASSSSLAGGPGDTQYF	TGTGCCAGCAGCTCCTCGTTAGCGGGGGGGCCAGGAGATACGCAGTATTTT
TRBJ2-3	few	TRBV4-3	NA	CASSQDEATDTQYF	TGCGCCAGCAGCCAGGATGAAGCAACAGATACGCAGTATTTT
TRBJ2-4	NA	TRBV28	NA	CASSFMAKNIQYF	TGTGCCAGCAGTTTTATGGCCAAAAACATTCAGTACTTC
TRBJ2-5	NA	TRBV6-5	NA	CASSTRRGQETQYF	TGTGCCAGCAGTACACGCCGGGGACAAGAGACCCAGTACTTC
TRBJ2-3	NA	TRBV20-1	TRBD2	CSAGRGGSDTQYF	TGCAGTGCCGGGCGGGGGGGGTCAGATACGCAGTATTTT
TRBJ2-3	NA	TRBV28	NA	CASTFTLRGTDTQYF	TGTGCCAGCACCTTTACCCTCCGGGGCACAGATACGCAGTATTTT
TRBJ2-7	NA	TRBV27	NA	CASSTGADLSSYEQYF	TGTGCCAGCAGCACAGGAGCAGACCTAAGCTCCTACGAGCAGTACTTC
TRBJ2-3	NA	TRBV7-2	NA	CASKRARGLTDTQYF	TGTGCCAGCAAGCGCGCCAGGGGACTCACAGATACGCAGTATTTT
TRBJ2-7	NA	TRBV20-1	TRBD1	CSATPRPGQSHPYEQYF	TGCAGTGCTACTCCACGCCCGGGACAGAGTCATCCCTACGAGCAGTACTTC
TRBJ2-1	NA	TRBV18	NA	CASSPTPGSKETQFF	TGTGCCAGCTCACCAACCCCGGGCAGCAAAGAGACCCAGTTCTTC
TRBJ1-2	NA	TRBV28	NA	CASEGADTYGYTF	TGTGCCAGCGAAGGGGCAGACACCTATGGCTACACCTTC
TRBJ2-1	NA	TRBV20-1	TRBD2	CSARARTSGDNEQFF	TGCAGTGCTAGAGCCCGGACTAGCGGGGACAATGAGCAGTTCTTC
TRBJ1-1	NA	TRBV7-8	TRBD1	CASSSRQGSIEAFF	TGTGCCAGCAGCTCGCGACAGGGATCCATTGAAGCTTTCTTT
TRBJ2-1	NA	TRBV27	TRBD2	CASSLAGASGYNEQFF	TGTGCCAGCAGTCTCGCTGGGGCTAGCGGGTACAATGAGCAGTTCTTC
TRBJ1-2	once	TRBV29-1	TRBD1	CSSLGQGYGYTF	TGCAGCAGTCTTGGACAGGGCTATGGCTACACCTTC
TRBJ2-4	NA	TRBV3-1	NA	CASSQRGMDIQYF	TGTGCCAGCAGCCAACGGGGTATGGACATTCAGTACTTC
TRBJ1-2	few	TRBV3-1	TRBD1	CASTTGQGARYGYTF	TGTGCCAGCACTACTGGACAGGGGGCACGCTATGGCTACACCTTC
TRBJ2-7	NA	TRBV27	NA	CANSLSMAKENEQYF	TGTGCCAACAGTTTATCGATGGCGAAGGAGAACGAGCAGTACTTC
TRBJ2-1	NA	TRBV7-2	NA	CASSSRSGISYNEQFF	TGTGCCAGCAGCTCTAGGAGCGGTATCTCCTACAATGAGCAGTTCTTC
TRBJ1-5	few	TRBV20-1	TRBD1	CSARGQGGGQPQHF	TGCAGTGCTAGAGGACAGGGAGGCGGACAGCCCCAGCATTTT
TRBJ1-2	NA	TRBV6-1	NA	CASSKDFMGSSYGYTF	TGTGCCAGCAGCAAAGACTTCATGGGAAGTAGCTATGGCTACACCTTC
TRBJ2-3	NA	TRBV20-1	NA	CSASRQGRADTQYF	TGCAGTGCCAGTCGACAGGGGAGGGCAGATACGCAGTATTTT
TRBJ2-3	NA	TRBV7-8	TRBD2	CASSLVAGGRQDTQYF	TGTGCCAGCAGCTTAGTTGCGGGGGGGCGTCAAGATACGCAGTATTTT
TRBJ1-3	NA	TRBV5-1	NA	CASSPGQGAIGNTIYF	TGCGCCAGCAGCCCGGGACAAGGGGCGATAGGAAACACCATATATTTT
TRBJ2-3	NA	TRBV20-1	TRBD1	CSARWTGVPSPYTQYF	TGCAGTGCTCGCTGGACAGGGGTTCCTAGTCCCTATACGCAGTATTTT
TRBJ2-7	few	TRBV5-1	NA	CASSYGLQRDEQYF	TGCGCCAGCAGCTACGGACTCCAGAGGGACGAGCAGTACTTC
TRBJ2-7	few	TRBV6-5	NA	CASSYSPAARRAEQYF	TGTGCCAGCAGTTACTCTCCTGCTGCTCGGAGGGCCGAGCAGTACTTC
TRBJ2-3	NA	TRBV2	NA	CASSVGPEGDTQYF	TGTGCCAGCAGTGTTGGCCCCGAGGGGGATACGCAGTATTTT
TRBJ2-5	NA	TRBV4-3	NA	CASSQDESEQVETQYF	TGCGCCAGCAGCCAAGATGAAAGCGAACAGGTCGAGACCCAGTACTTC
TRBJ2-5	NA	TRBV27	NA	CASRYGQRPGETQYF	TGTGCCAGCAGATATGGACAGCGCCCGGGGGAGACCCAGTACTTC
TRBJ2-3	NA	TRBV7-9	NA	CASSTLGDPDYRDTQYF	TGTGCCAGCAGCACGTTAGGCGATCCAGACTACAGAGATACGCAGTATTTT
TRBJ2-4	few	TRBV2	TRBD1	CASTSGQAIAKNIQYF	TGTGCCAGCACGTCGGGACAGGCAATAGCCAAAAACATTCAGTACTTC
TRBJ2-5	NA	TRBV7-2	NA	CASSRTPTGRTRETQYF	TGTGCCAGCAGCCGGACTCCCACTGGACGGACCAGAGAGACCCAGTACTTC
TRBJ2-5	few	TRBV7-7	TRBD2	CASSLTGGGGETQYF	TGTGCTAGCAGCTTAACCGGCGGGGGAGGAGAGACCCAGTACTTC
TRBJ2-4	few	TRBV6-2/TRBV6-3	NA	CASRASVGIQYF	TGTGCCAGCAGAGCTAGCGTGGGCATTCAGTACTTC
TRBJ1-2	few	TRBV2	NA	CASSEDRDGYTF	TGTGCCAGCAGTGAAGACAGGGATGGCTACACCTTC
TRBJ2-5	NA	TRBV7-2	TRBD1	CASSLRAGGRLETQYF	TGTGCCAGCAGCCTAAGGGCAGGGGGCCGTTTGGAGACCCAGTACTTC
TRBJ2-1	NA	TRBV7-9	TRBD2	CASSLVTSGWGNEQFF	TGTGCCAGCAGCCTGGTAACTAGCGGGTGGGGCAATGAGCAGTTCTTC
TRBJ1-1	NA	TRBV7-9	NA	CASSFGRTNTEAFF	TGTGCCAGCAGCTTTGGACGGACAAACACTGAAGCTTTCTTT
TRBJ2-1	NA	TRBV6-2/TRBV6-3	NA	CASSYWTGTNNEQFF	TGTGCCAGCAGTTACTGGACGGGGACAAACAATGAGCAGTTCTTC
TRBJ2-7	NA	TRBV6-2/TRBV6-3	NA	CASSYRGDREYF	TGTGCCAGCAGTTACAGAGGGGACCGTGAGTACTTC
TRBJ2-7	few	TRBV20-1	NA	CSARAGGQHEQYF	TGCAGTGCAAGAGCTGGGGGGCAACACGAGCAGTACTTC